The clone carrying this T cell receptor (beta chain) turned up a few times. The CDR3 has 20 residues. Unmatched junction bases numbered 17, after V lost 4 bases and J lost 0 bases. CDR1 and CDR2 (germline): MGHRA, YSYEKL. TCRdb's table, derived via immunoSEQ multiplex PCR, lists solely in-frame clones and lacks some. The table includes around 170,000 clones, roughly 82% detected once. This record belongs to a study of blood T cell repertoires in COVID-19. This TCR was recovered from a woman in her 30s who had recovered from COVID-19. This chain uses TRBV4-1 with TRBJ2-1; TRBD2 aligns across 8 bases. The material sequenced was PBMCs or T cells enriched from blood (not recorded which). The CDR3 nucleotides are TGCGCCAGCAGCCCAAGATGGGCAGGGCTAGCGGGCGGCTCCTACAATGAGCAGTTCTTC. Its protein is CASSPRWAGLAGGSYNEQFF.